Each of the 16 T cell receptor beta chains below was sequenced from the same sample in a study of blood T cell repertoires in COVID-19. Produced via immunoSEQ multiplex PCR; TCRdb's table is partial and in-frame only. The data show approximately 65,000 clones, about 86% seen once. Sequenced sample: peripheral blood. All receptors derive from a man aged 35 to 55 with acute or convalescent COVID-19.

The rearrangement uses TRBV19 and TRBJ1-4; TRBD1 is a possible D gene (6 bases). The germline gives CDR1 LNHDA, CDR2 SQIVND (reference sequence). This CDR3 is built from 14 residues. The V and J ends lost 6 bases and 2 bases respectively, with 10 bases between them. CDR3 residues: CASRSGVTNEKLFF. In DNA, the CDR3 is TGTGCCAGTAGATCAGGGGTGACTAATGAAAAACTGTTTTTT.

This chain links TRBV29-1 with TRBJ2-7; TRBD1 matches 7 bases. CDR1 is SQVTM and CDR2 is ANQGSEA in the germline V gene. The CDR3 has 12 amino acids. V was clipped by 7 bases and J by 4 bases; unmatched bases: 7. The CDR3 nucleotides are TGCAGCGCATCAGTCAGGGGGTACGAGCAGTACTTC. Translating gives CSASVRGYEQYF.

As regards this clone: The junction and the germline gene differ at one end; a read error may be behind it. The V call is TRBV6-5, the J call TRBJ2-7; 10 bases map to TRBD1. Germline V lookup: CDR1 MNHEY, CDR2 SVGAGI. This CDR3 comprises 13 residues. CDR3 residues: CASSYVRDRGWHF. The CDR3, as DNA: TGTGCCAGCAGTTACGTTCGGGACAGGGGTTGGCACTTC.

This sequence joins TRBV5-8 and TRBJ2-4, with TRBD1 matching over 7 bases. CDR3 size: 14 residues. The germline gives CDR1 SGHTS, CDR2 YDEGEE. The ends lost 2 bases at V and 7 bases at J; junction bases unmatched: 6. CDR3 coding DNA: TGTGCCAGCAGCTTAAGGACAGGACTGAACATTCAGTACTTC. As protein: CASSLRTGLNIQYF.

This chain connects TRBV2 to TRBJ1-2; 7 bases match TRBD1. The CDR3 runs to 13 residues. The V and J ends lost 8 bases and 4 bases, in that order; junction bases with no gene match: 7. Germline V gives CDR1 SNHLY, CDR2 FYNNEI. CDR3 loop: CASGGGRGYGYTF. The CDR3 DNA follows: TGTGCCAGCGGAGGGGGCCGGGGCTATGGCTACACCTTC.

The chain links TRBV27 to TRBJ1-1; D uncertain. V was trimmed by 5 bases and J by 0 bases, leaving 10 bases between them. This CDR3 contains 14 residues. Per the germline V gene, CDR1 is MNHEY and CDR2 is SMNVEV (reference sequence). The CDR3 spells CASSARTMNTEAFF. The CDR3 region has the DNA TGTGCCAGCAGTGCACGAACTATGAACACTGAAGCTTTCTTT.

The V and J genes are TRBV5-1 and TRBJ2-5; TRBD2 matches 10 bases. The germline V gene has CDR1 SGHRS and CDR2 YFSETQ. Trimming cost V 4 bases and J 5 bases; bases outside gene matches: 8. The CDR3 spans 15 residues. This CDR3 reads CASSPPGTSAETQYF. CDR3 DNA: TGCGCCAGCAGCCCACCCGGGACTAGCGCGGAGACCCAGTACTTC.

This sequence joins TRBV2 and TRBJ1-4, with D uncertain. CDR1 and CDR2 (germline): SNHLY, FYNNEI. The V end was cut by 5 bases, the J end by 14 bases, with 15 bases between. The CDR3 extends over 12 amino acids. The CDR3: CASSYASLELFF. CDR3 sequence (DNA): TGTGCCAGCAGTTATGCCTCCCTCGAGCTGTTTTTT.

V usage is TRBV19 and J usage is TRBJ1-2; 8 positions match TRBD1. CDR1 and CDR2 from the germline V gene are LNHDA and SQIVND (reference sequence). The CDR3 extends over 13 amino acids. The V and J ends lost 5 bases and 8 bases, in that order; junction bases with no gene match: 7. CDR3 bases: TGTGCCAGTAGTCCGCAGGGGGCGCCCGGCTACACCTTC. This gives the protein CASSPQGAPGYTF.

The rearrangement uses TRBV2 and TRBJ1-5; 8 bases map to TRBD1. Trimming at V came to 5 bases and at J to 3 bases, leaving 6 bases not matched to a gene. CDR3 length equals 15 residues. Germline assignment: CDR1 SNHLY and CDR2 FYNNEI. The CDR3 here is CASSFDRGTNQPQHF. The CDR3, as DNA: TGTGCCAGCAGTTTCGACAGGGGCACCAATCAGCCCCAGCATTTT. Combining the CDR3 with reference TRBV2 and TRBJ1-5 gives the whole variable domain EPEVTQTPSHQVTQMGQEVILRCVPISNHLYFYWYRQILGQKVEFLVSFYNNEISEKSEIFDDQFSVERPDGSNFTLKIRSTKLEDSAMYFCASSFDRGTNQPQHFGDGTRLSIL.

The chain links TRBV9 to TRBJ2-6; a weak D match, TRBD1 (5 bases). The V end was cut by 4 bases, the J end by 2 bases, with 10 bases between. Germline CDR1 and CDR2: SGDLS and YYNGEE. The CDR3 is 15 residues long. The CDR3 DNA is TGTGCCAGCAGCTTAAGGGGTACTGGGGCCAACGTCCTGACTTTC. It translates to CASSLRGTGANVLTF.

The rearrangement links TRBV2 to TRBJ1-5, with D hard to call. CDR3 length: 14 amino acids. Germline CDR1 reads SNHLY; CDR2 reads FYNNEI. Trimming cost V 1 base and J 1 base, with 5 bases left between them. CDR3 protein: CASSEGSSNQPQHF. In nucleotides, the CDR3 is TGTGCCAGCAGTGAAGGGAGCAGCAATCAGCCCCAGCATTTT.

The chain employs TRBV24-1 and TRBJ2-1; D gene unclear. Trimming shortened V by 9 bases and J by 0 bases, and 14 bases separated the two germline ends. CDR3 size: 15 residues. CDR1 and CDR2 from the germline V gene are KGHDR and SFDVKD. Here the CDR3 reads CATAHKSLSYNEQFF. DNA for the CDR3: TGTGCCACCGCTCACAAGTCGCTCTCCTACAATGAGCAGTTCTTC.

The genes are TRBV29-1 and TRBJ1-2, with 9 bases identical to TRBD1. Germline CDR1 is SQVTM and CDR2 is ANQGSEA. V dropped 6 bases and J dropped 8; count of bases not matched to a gene: 10. This CDR3 comprises 13 residues. This CDR3 reads CSVTGTGTGGYTF. In nucleotides, the CDR3 is TGCAGCGTCACCGGGACAGGGACTGGAGGCTACACCTTC. Full variable domain (remainder filled in from reference TRBV29-1 and TRBJ1-2): SAVISQKPSRDICQRGTSLTIQCQVDSQVTMMFWYRQQPGQSLTLIATANQGSEATYESGFVIDKFPISRPNLTFSTLTVSNMSPEDSSIYLCSVTGTGTGGYTFGSGTRLTVV.

The V gene is TRBV2, the J gene TRBJ1-2, with a possible D match to TRBD1 (5 bases). Germline lookup yields CDR1 SNHLY and CDR2 FYNNEI. Trimming removed 5 bases at V and 5 bases at J, with 12 bases between. The CDR3 has 13 amino acids. CDR3 region: CASSRQTLYGYTF. Here the CDR3 DNA reads TGTGCCAGCAGTAGACAGACGCTATATGGCTACACCTTC. Complete variable domain (other parts from reference TRBV2 and TRBJ1-2): EPEVTQTPSHQVTQMGQEVILRCVPISNHLYFYWYRQILGQKVEFLVSFYNNEISEKSEIFDDQFSVERPDGSNFTLKIRSTKLEDSAMYFCASSRQTLYGYTFGSGTRLTVV.

The rearrangement joins TRBV4-1 to TRBJ2-4; no reliable D call. The CDR3 runs 17 residues. Germline V gene sequence: CDR1 MGHRA, CDR2 YSYEKL. The ends were cut back, 2 bases at V and 3 bases at J, with 17 bases in the middle. The CDR3 nucleotides are TGCGCCAGCAGCCAACCCCTGGGCCCTTCGGTCAAAAACATTCAGTACTTC. Translation gives CASSQPLGPSVKNIQYF.